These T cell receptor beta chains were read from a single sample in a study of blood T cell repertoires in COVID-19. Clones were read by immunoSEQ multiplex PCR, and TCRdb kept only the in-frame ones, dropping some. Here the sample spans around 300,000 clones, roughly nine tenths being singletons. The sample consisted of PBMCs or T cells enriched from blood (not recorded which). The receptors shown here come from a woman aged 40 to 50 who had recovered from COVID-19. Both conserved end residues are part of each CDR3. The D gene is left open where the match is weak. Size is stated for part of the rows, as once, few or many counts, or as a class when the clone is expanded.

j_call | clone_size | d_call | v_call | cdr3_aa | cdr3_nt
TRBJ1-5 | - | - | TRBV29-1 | CSVEEGADQPQHF | TGCAGCGTTGAAGAGGGGGCTGATCAGCCCCAGCATTTT
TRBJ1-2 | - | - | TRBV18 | CASSPQNTGNYGYTF | TGTGCCAGCTCACCACAAAATACAGGGAACTATGGCTACACCTTC
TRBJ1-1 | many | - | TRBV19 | CASSIQGRTEAFF | TGTGCCAGTAGTATACAGGGGCGAACTGAAGCTTTCTTT
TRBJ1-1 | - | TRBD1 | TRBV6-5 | CASRLGQGAFF | TGTGCCAGCAGACTGGGACAGGGAGCTTTCTTT
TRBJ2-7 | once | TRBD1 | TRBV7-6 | CASSLWMSGQGSEQYF | TGTGCCAGCAGCTTGTGGATGTCGGGACAGGGTTCCGAGCAGTACTTC
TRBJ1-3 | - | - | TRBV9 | CASSGSQGLNSGNTIYF | TGTGCCAGCAGCGGTTCCCAGGGGTTAAACTCTGGAAACACCATATATTTT
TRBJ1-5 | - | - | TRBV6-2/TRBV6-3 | CASSYSGRSNQPQHF | TGTGCCAGCAGTTACTCGGGGCGAAGCAATCAGCCCCAGCATTTT
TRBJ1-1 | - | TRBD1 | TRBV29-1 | CSATGQLNTEAFF | TGCAGCGCAACGGGACAGCTGAACACTGAAGCTTTCTTT
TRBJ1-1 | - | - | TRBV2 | CASSSVPNTEAFF | TGTGCCAGCAGTAGCGTCCCGAACACTGAAGCTTTCTTT
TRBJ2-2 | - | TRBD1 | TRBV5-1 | CASSLTGFTGELFF | TGCGCCAGCAGCCTGACAGGGTTCACCGGGGAGCTGTTTTTT
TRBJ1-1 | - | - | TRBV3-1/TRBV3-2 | CASSRGRQYGSEAFF | TGTGCCAGCAGCCGGGGCAGGCAATACGGCTCCGAAGCTTTCTTT
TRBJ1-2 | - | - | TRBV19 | CASSIGLNGYTF | TGTGCCAGTAGTATAGGGCTGAATGGCTACACCTTC
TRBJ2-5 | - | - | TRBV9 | CASSVSQQETQYF | TGTGCCAGCAGCGTATCACAGCAAGAGACCCAGTACTTC
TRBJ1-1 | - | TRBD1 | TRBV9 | CASSPGTARNTEAFF | TGTGCCAGCAGCCCTGGGACAGCGCGGAACACTGAAGCTTTCTTT
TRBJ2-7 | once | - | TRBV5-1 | CASSLSGPNYEQYF | TGCGCCAGCAGCTTGTCAGGGCCCAACTACGAGCAGTACTTC
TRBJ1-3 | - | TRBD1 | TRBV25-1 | CASSDPGQGGNTIYF | TGTGCCAGCAGTGACCCCGGACAGGGAGGAAACACCATATATTTT
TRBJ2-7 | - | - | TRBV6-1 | CASSENGTPVQYF | TGTGCCAGCAGTGAAAACGGGACACCCGTGCAGTACTTC
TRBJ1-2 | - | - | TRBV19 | CASSIQQGRGYTF | TGTGCCAGTAGTATTCAGCAGGGAAGGGGCTACACCTTC
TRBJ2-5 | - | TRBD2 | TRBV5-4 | CASSLSLAGNQETQYF | TGTGCCAGCAGCTTGTCGCTAGCGGGGAACCAAGAGACCCAGTACTTC
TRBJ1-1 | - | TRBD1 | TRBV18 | CASSLTSPTGGTEAFF | TGTGCCAGCTCACTTACTTCGCCTACAGGGGGCACTGAAGCTTTCTTT
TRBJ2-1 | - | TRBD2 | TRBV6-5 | CASVRGGSYNEQFF | TGTGCCAGTGTTCGGGGGGGCTCCTACAATGAGCAGTTCTTC
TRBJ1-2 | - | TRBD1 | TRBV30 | CACDRGRWDYGYTF | TGTGCCTGTGACAGGGGGCGATGGGACTATGGCTACACCTTC
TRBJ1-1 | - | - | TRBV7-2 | CASSLQGNTEAFF | TGTGCCAGCAGCTTGCAGGGGAACACTGAAGCTTTCTTT
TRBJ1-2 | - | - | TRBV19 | CASSTSEDIPFNGYTF | TGTGCCAGTAGTACCTCCGAGGACATCCCTTTCAATGGCTACACCTTC
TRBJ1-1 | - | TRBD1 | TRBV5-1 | CASSLRQGLDTEAFF | TGCGCCAGCAGCTTACGACAGGGTCTGGACACTGAAGCTTTCTTT
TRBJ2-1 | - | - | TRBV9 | CASSVEVTSSYNEQFF | TGTGCCAGCAGCGTAGAAGTAACTTCCTCCTACAATGAGCAGTTCTTC
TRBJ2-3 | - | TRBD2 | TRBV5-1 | CASSPGLATDTQYF | TGCGCCAGCAGCCCGGGACTAGCGACAGATACGCAGTATTTT
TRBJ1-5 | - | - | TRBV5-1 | CASSLGGRNQPQHF | TGCGCCAGCAGCTTGGGGGGGAGGAATCAGCCCCAGCATTTT
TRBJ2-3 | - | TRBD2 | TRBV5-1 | CASSRGLADATDTQYF | TGCGCCAGCAGCCGGGGACTAGCGGACGCCACAGATACGCAGTATTTT
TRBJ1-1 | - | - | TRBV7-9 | CASSLGHEAFF | TGTGCCAGCAGCCTCGGTCACGAAGCTTTCTTT
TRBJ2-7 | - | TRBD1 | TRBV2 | CASSLRGRGDEQYF | TGTGCCAGCAGTCTCAGGGGGCGCGGAGACGAGCAGTACTTC